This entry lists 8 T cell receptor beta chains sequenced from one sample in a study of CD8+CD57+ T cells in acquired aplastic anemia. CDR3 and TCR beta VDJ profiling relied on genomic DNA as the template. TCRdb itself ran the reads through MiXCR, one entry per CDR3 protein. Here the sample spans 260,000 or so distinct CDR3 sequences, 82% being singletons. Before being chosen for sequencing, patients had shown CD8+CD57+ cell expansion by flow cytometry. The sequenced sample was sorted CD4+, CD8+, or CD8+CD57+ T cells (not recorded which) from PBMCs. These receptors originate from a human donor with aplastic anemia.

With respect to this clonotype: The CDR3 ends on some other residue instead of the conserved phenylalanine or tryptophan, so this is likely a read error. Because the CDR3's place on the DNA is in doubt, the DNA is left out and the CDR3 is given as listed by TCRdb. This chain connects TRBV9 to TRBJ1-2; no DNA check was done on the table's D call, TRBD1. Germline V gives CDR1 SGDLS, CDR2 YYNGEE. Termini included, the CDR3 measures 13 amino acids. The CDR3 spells CASSQGHRQGGNI.

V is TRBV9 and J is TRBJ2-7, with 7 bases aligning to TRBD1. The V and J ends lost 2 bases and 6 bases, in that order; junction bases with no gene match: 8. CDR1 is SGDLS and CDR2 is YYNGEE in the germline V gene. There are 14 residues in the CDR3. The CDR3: CASSVSGQASEQYF. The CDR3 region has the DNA TGTGCCAGCAGCGTTTCTGGACAGGCAAGCGAGCAGTACTTC.

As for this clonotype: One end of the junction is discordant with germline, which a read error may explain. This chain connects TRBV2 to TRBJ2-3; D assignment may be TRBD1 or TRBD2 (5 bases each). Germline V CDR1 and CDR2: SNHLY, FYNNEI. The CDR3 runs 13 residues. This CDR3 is CATRDGNTDTQYF. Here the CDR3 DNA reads TGCGCCACCAGGGACGGCAACACAGATACGCAGTATTTT.

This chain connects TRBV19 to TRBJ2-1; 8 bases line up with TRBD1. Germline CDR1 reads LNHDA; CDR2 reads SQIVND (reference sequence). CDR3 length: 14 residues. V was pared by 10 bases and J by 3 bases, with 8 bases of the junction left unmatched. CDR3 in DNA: TGTGCCACCGTCACCGGGACAGGCTACAATGAGCAGTTCTTC. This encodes CATVTGTGYNEQFF.

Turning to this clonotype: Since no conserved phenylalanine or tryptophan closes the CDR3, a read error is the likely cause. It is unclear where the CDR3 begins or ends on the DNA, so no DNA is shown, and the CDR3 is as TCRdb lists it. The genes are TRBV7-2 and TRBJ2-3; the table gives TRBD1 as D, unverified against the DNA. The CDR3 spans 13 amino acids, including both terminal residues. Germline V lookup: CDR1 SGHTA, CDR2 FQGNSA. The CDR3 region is CASSHGGAETQYV.

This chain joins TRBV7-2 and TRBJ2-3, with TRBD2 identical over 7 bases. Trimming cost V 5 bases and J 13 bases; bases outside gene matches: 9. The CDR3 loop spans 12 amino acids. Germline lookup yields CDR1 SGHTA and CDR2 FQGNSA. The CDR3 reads CASSGGDRVKYF. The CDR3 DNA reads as TGTGCCAGCAGCGGGGGGGACCGGGTCAAGTATTTT.

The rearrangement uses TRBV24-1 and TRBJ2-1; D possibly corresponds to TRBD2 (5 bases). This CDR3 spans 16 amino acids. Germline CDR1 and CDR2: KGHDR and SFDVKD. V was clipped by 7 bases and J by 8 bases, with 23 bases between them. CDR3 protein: CATSQAGGDGQDEQFF. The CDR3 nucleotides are TGTGCCACCAGCCAGGCGGGCGGAGACGGTCAGGATGAGCAGTTCTTC.

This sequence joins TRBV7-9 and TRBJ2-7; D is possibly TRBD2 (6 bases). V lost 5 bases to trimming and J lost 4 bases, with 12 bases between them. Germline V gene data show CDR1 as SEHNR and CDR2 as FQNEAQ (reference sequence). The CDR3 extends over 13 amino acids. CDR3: CASSPTAGYEQYF. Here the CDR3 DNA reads TGTGCCAGCAGCCCCACGGCGGGGTACGAGCAGTACTTC.